This T cell receptor beta chain stems from a study of T cell responses to AZD1222 COVID-19 vaccine. Study overall: Second-dose recipients at about 4 or about 12 weeks were treated as one pooled group. Overall study results and limits: Donors, mostly white British, included more females; clonal diversity was possibly underestimated. Just a handful of AZD1222 recipients were seropositive at baseline. Researchers report vaccine-associated CD4 TCRs spanning spike, with dominance at 160-218 and 743-854.

Profiled with immunoSEQ multiplex PCR; TCRdb holds only in-frame clones, not every one. The table shows more than 85,000 clones, with more than 70% occurring only once. A remark on this clone: Antigen specificity is unknown.

Deletions cut 0 bases from V and 1 base from J, with 9 bases between. The germline V gene has CDR1 LGHNA and CDR2 YSLEER. The CDR3 covers 15 residues. The chain has TRBV4-3 and TRBJ1-1; D uncertain. The specimen was peripheral blood, collected on day 0 of AZD1222 vaccination. This sequence originates from an adult in good health. The CDR3 region has the DNA TGCGCCAGCAGCCAAGAGGCATTACGGAACACTGAAGCTTTCTTT. It is translated as CASSQEALRNTEAFF.